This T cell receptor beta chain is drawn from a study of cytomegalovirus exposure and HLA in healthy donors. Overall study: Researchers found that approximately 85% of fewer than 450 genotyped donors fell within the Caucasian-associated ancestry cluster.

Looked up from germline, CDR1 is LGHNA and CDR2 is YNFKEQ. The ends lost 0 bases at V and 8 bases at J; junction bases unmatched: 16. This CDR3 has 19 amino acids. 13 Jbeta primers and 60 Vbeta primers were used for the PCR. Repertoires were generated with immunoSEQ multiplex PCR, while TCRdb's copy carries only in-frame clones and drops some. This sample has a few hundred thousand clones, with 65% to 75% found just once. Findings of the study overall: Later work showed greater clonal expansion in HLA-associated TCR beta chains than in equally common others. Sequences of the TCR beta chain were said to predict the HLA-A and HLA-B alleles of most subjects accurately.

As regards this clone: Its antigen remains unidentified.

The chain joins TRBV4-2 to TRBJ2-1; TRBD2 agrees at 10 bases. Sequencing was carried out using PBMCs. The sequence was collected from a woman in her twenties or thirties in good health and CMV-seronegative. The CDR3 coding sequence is TGTGCCAGCAGCCAAGATCCGGGGGACGGGCTAGCGGGAGAGTATGAGCAGTTCTTC. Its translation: CASSQDPGDGLAGEYEQFF.